This T cell receptor (beta chain) was captured by sequencing in a study of T cells in Graves' hyperthyroidism and ophthalmopathy. Study-level results: Most thyroid clonotypes with frequency above 0.001 were detected in blood.

Notes on this clonotype: Its antigen remains unidentified. A much larger clone lies a single base off, so this may be a read error.

Amplification of TCR beta CDR3 regions used RNA as the template. Researchers ran a first-round RT-PCR on the TCR CDR3 using the HTBI primer set. Each CDR3 protein gets one entry after TCRdb re-called the multiplex PCR reads with MiXCR. This table holds some 800,000 distinct CDR3 sequences, more than 30% found once. Germline CDR1 is SNHLY and CDR2 is FYNNEI. V was pared by 5 bases and J by 0 bases, with 7 bases between. There are 13 residues in the CDR3. Diagnosing involved the use of clinical symptoms, serum thyroxine and TRAb, thyroid ultrasound and orbital computed tomography. From 10 ml of fresh peripheral blood, PBMCs were isolated.

The receptor's source is a man aged 18-30 years with Graves' hyperthyroidism. The chain has TRBV2 and TRBJ2-5, with TRBD1 as a possible D gene (5 bases). Sequenced sample: blood. The CDR3: CASSSGYQETQYF. As DNA, the CDR3 is TGTGCCAGCAGTTCAGGGTACCAAGAGACCCAGTACTTC.